These T cell receptor beta chains were read from a single sample in a study of radiotherapy plus CTLA-4 blockade in lung cancer. Clones were read by immunoSEQ multiplex PCR, and TCRdb kept only the in-frame ones, dropping some. This repertoire shows 45,000 to 55,000 clones, around 76% found once; its top ten account for approximately 10%. The sample was peripheral blood, taken from a patient treated with radiotherapy plus ipilimumab. All receptors come from a human donor with non-small cell lung cancer who had stable disease on radiotherapy plus ipilimumab. CDR3s include the opening cysteine and the closing phenylalanine or tryptophan. Size is stated for part of the rows, as once, few or many counts, or as a class when the clone is expanded.

TRBV6-4	.	TRBJ2-1	CASSDSMYRDEQFF
TRBV7-9	once	TRBJ1-6	CASSSPSSYNSPLHF
TRBV28	.	TRBJ2-2	CASSLTGSVSTGELFF
TRBV30	.	TRBJ2-7	CAWSPEGGSYEQYF
TRBV5-1	.	TRBJ2-7	CASSETGSNEQYF
TRBV6-5	.	TRBJ1-1	CASLTGVNTEAFF
TRBV6-1	.	TRBJ1-1	CASSEPGQGATEAFF
TRBV6-6	.	TRBJ2-7	CASTIRDSSYEQYF
TRBV19	.	TRBJ2-2	CASSKDREHTGELFF
TRBV18	.	TRBJ1-2	CASSPSTQGAGYTF
TRBV28	few	TRBJ1-1	CASSLAEGAFF
TRBV19	few	TRBJ1-5	CASSLGQGGLHGNQPQHF
TRBV19	few	TRBJ1-2	CASSYRDFGYTF
TRBV25-1	once	TRBJ1-2	CASSELTGLDGYTF
TRBV19	.	TRBJ1-1	CASSIPLTANTEAFF
TRBV19	few	TRBJ2-3	CASSIGLASGGTDTQYF
TRBV7-8	.	TRBJ2-1	CASSPGQEYNEQFF
TRBV29-1	few	TRBJ1-1	CSTSPRGAAFF
TRBV27	once	TRBJ2-1	CASSLGGLRAYNEQFF
TRBV7-9	.	TRBJ1-6	CASSLGDSRTGSPLHF
TRBV9	.	TRBJ1-1	CASSVRRDNTEAFF
TRBV9	.	TRBJ1-1	CASSAPAGPTEAFF
TRBV6-5	many	TRBJ1-1	CASSYLPLGPAEAFF
TRBV5-1	.	TRBJ2-2	CASSLEVSWTGELFF
TRBV13	.	TRBJ2-5	CASSLGRGGPVTQYF
TRBV7-9	.	TRBJ2-7	CANQLLGGLRDEQYF
TRBV5-1	once	TRBJ2-2	CTSSSRQVANTGELVF
TRBV11-1	.	TRBJ2-5	CASSLVGKETQYF
TRBV7-8	once	.	CASRGGPYEQYF
TRBV5-1	few	TRBJ1-3	CASSLGDRGHGNTIYF
TRBV19	.	TRBJ2-3	CASSLQGVADTQYF
TRBV5-1	.	TRBJ2-5	CASSLGSGQETQYF
TRBV4-1	.	TRBJ1-3	CASSLPSGSGNTIYF
TRBV7-9	.	TRBJ1-1	CASTGEAPRRTEAFF
TRBV29-1	.	TRBJ1-2	CSVQLLVGVSNYGYTF
TRBV13	.	TRBJ1-4	CASSRYRGLNEKLFF
TRBV11-2	.	TRBJ2-3	CASSLDRQDTQYF
TRBV27	.	TRBJ1-1	CASSLESGGGEAFF
TRBV2	.	TRBJ1-4	CASKLGTGSEKLFF
TRBV5-1	once	TRBJ2-1	CASSLLRGYNEQFF
TRBV7-2	.	TRBJ2-3	CASSLVGTSFTDTQYF
TRBV6-5	.	TRBJ1-5	CASRPTGVQPQHF
TRBV5-1	.	TRBJ2-1	CASSLGGTSVYNEQFF
TRBV5-1	.	TRBJ2-1	CASSYERGWGNEQFF
TRBV9	.	TRBJ2-1	CASSAGGTSGYNEQFF
TRBV29-1	.	TRBJ2-3	CSVAGLASTDTQYF
TRBV6-5	.	TRBJ1-2	CASSPLDRAYGYTF
TRBV7-2	few	TRBJ2-2	CASSAGPDTGELFF
TRBV11-2	.	TRBJ2-5	CASSYVGLAGPRETQYF
TRBV2	.	TRBJ1-2	CASSVVRQSSSGYTF